This TCR beta chain stems from a study of blood T cell repertoires in COVID-19. In the study overall: The samples span acute and convalescent COVID-19 from the United States, Italy and Spain. The analysed material was cDNA or gDNA that came from T cells, B-cell-depleted T cells, or PBMCs.

The CDR3 loop spans 14 amino acids. V was cut by 2 bases and J by 5 bases, with 12 bases left in between. Germline-derived CDR1 and CDR2 are LGHDT and YNNKEL (reference sequence). Methods used by the authors: Amplification with reference gene primers provided the estimates of nucleated cell counts. TCRdb keeps only in-frame clones here, not all; method: immunoSEQ multiplex PCR. The V and J calls and clone size come from that table; D and trimming were worked out from the DNA. Found here are some 130,000 clones, 84% of them singletons; the top ten hold about 1.3%. Sequenced: peripheral blood. This receptor was obtained from a man aged 55 to 70 with acute or convalescent COVID-19. V usage is TRBV3-1 (or the pseudogene TRBV3-2) and J usage is TRBJ2-5; tentative D call: TRBD1 (6 bases). CDR3 protein: CASSQSRGSETQYF. The CDR3 DNA reads TGTGCCAGCAGCCAAAGCAGGGGATCGGAGACCCAGTACTTC.